Sequencing of this T cell receptor beta chain was carried out in a study of cytomegalovirus exposure and HLA in healthy donors. Notes on this clone: Its antigen is unknown.

The PCR contained 60 Vbeta and 13 Jbeta primers. Assay used: immunoSEQ multiplex PCR; TCRdb lists only in-frame clones, some missing. The sample yields 130,000 to 150,000 clones, of which the top ten take up more than 0.8%. The V end was cut by 0 bases, the J end by 1 base, with 15 bases between. The germline V gene has CDR1 LGHNA and CDR2 YNFKEQ. CDR3 length: 17 residues. Study observations and caveats: Available immune exposure information was restricted to CMV serostatus only. Most TCR sequences were seen very rarely across donors, but some public TCRs occurred in many. According to a later analysis, most TCR beta chains associated with CMV appeared HLA-restricted.

The sequenced material came from PBMCs. The chain carries TRBV4-2 and TRBJ1-2, with D possibly TRBD1 on 6 matching bases. The clonotype originates from a male donor in good health and CMV-seronegative. CDR3 DNA sequence: TGTGCCAGCAGCCAAGATGGAGATGCAGGGGTTAACTATGGCTACACCTTC. Its translation: CASSQDGDAGVNYGYTF.